The clone carrying this T cell receptor beta chain was detected a few times. What it recognizes is unknown. The data were obtained in a study of T cell repertoires in cytomegalovirus infection. At the level of the study: It can be stated that public TCR beta signatures indicated CMV infection as well as a matching HLA type. Notes on the study in general: Based on cumulative public TCR beta family frequency, carriers of CMV plus the relevant HLA were identified. Within the response measured ex vivo, HLA-C-restricted CMV-specific TCR beta clonotypes were dominant.

Germline CDR1 SGHTA, CDR2 FQGNSA. The V and J ends lost 3 bases and 0 bases, in that order; junction bases with no gene match: 4. The CDR3 runs 15 residues. TCRdb analysed the reads with MiXCR anew, one entry per CDR3 protein. The profile covers 550,000 to 850,000 distinct CDR3 sequences, with around 31% appearing a single time and 18% taken by the ten largest. The sequencing used cultured PBMCs, collected from culture after CMV antigen stimulation. The V gene is TRBV7-2, the J gene TRBJ2-7; 8 nucleotides match TRBD1. This clonotype was obtained from a human donor in good health (CMV status not recorded). Some clones in this sample may be carry-over from other donors' samples. CDR3 loop: CASSLATGASYEQYF. CDR3 bases: TGTGCCAGCAGCTTGGCGACAGGGGCCTCCTACGAGCAGTACTTC.